The present T cell receptor (beta chain) was sequenced within a study of regulatory T cells in long-lasting Graves disease (dated by TCRdb to the early 2020s). For the wider study: Antithyroid drugs had been taken for less than 3 months by newly diagnosed Graves' disease patients. Peripheral blood TCR sequencing and RNA sequencing compared persistent Graves' disease patients with newly diagnosed Graves' disease patients. The study took place in China and was registered as a clinical trial. A total of around 35 samples underwent TCR sequencing: roughly 13 from persistent and around 20 from newly diagnosed Graves' disease patients. Findings and caveats that apply to the study as a whole: Lower TCR Shannon entropy and fewer highly expanded clones were observed in persistent Graves' disease patients than in newly diagnosed patients, which suggested clonal expansion. Patients with persistent disease shared more public clonotypes (around 2,700) than newly diagnosed patients did (roughly 970). Sequencing and analysis were restricted to the TCR beta chain. Preferential use of TRBV28, TRBJ1-2 and TRBJ2-5 was observed in persistent disease, whereas TRBV20-1 and TRBJ2-1 were favored in newly diagnosed disease. The small sample size was acknowledged by the authors as a limitation that may reduce accuracy. Only peripheral blood was studied, because thyroid tissue, the primary lesion, was inaccessible.

Libraries came from multiplex PCR. Sequencing used an Illumina HiSeq 4000. iRepertoire HTBI primers and Arm-PCR amplification of CDR3 regions were used to construct TCR beta libraries. Before sequencing, the PCR products underwent gel purification. The source study handled its data this way. Gene usage analysis of CDR3 amino acid clonotypes relied on the 60 or so TRBV and 12 to 15 TRBJ segments identified across samples. Filtered high-quality paired reads were merged into contigs using COPE and FqMerger. Contigs were aligned with BLAST to IMGT TRBV, TRBD and TRBJ reference genes, and CDR3 was defined per IMGT. Highly expanded clones were defined as clonotypes with a frequency above 0.1%. Shannon entropy was used to measure repertoire diversity, and the Gini coefficient was used to measure V-J evenness. Public clonotypes were defined as clonotypes shared by more than one individual. TCRdb cleaned the public reads at Q25 with fastp, built clones with MiXCR and kept in-frame beta chains. Each CDR3 protein appears once, grouped with its most common genes and DNA. In this record, the V and J calls reflect TCRdb's handling and not the investigators' own analysis. The sample records 550,000 to 600,000 distinct CDR3 sequences, 15% to 20% of which are singletons. 12% of the sample is in the top ten clones.

V ends up 5 bases short and J 3 bases short, with an unmatched junction base count of 6. The germline V gene specifies SGHVS as CDR1 and FQNEAQ as CDR2. Measured from the cysteine to the phenylalanine, the CDR3 is 15 residues long. Only the CDR3 region is kept as DNA, spanning 45 bases read in frame from base 1. At least ten counts were recorded for this clonotype. It lacks a known antigen. Qualities for individual bases were not recorded, and no much larger clone is one base off. The time point label, read with the paper, signifies: newly diagnosed GD, antithyroid drugs for less than 3 months. For both TCR sequencing and RNA sequencing, RNA was extracted from PBMCs using TRIzol. Graves' disease was diagnosed according to American Thyroid Association guidelines. Recruitment of patients was carried out at an endocrinology department in Xi'an, China. Each patient gave approximately 9.7 milliliters of peripheral blood, collected in an EDTA anticoagulant tube. Ficoll Paque Plus density gradient separation was used to isolate PBMCs, and no further T cell sorting was done. RNA quality was checked with an Agilent 2100 Bioanalyzer and agarose gel, and concentration with a NanoDrop 2000.

A further study also used this sample, focusing on T cells in Graves' hyperthyroidism and ophthalmopathy. In that second paper, the authors write: A patient counted as having stable Graves' hyperthyroidism if no progression to ophthalmopathy occurred over 18 months of follow-up. The hyperthyroidism patients were between 18 and 65 years old and newly diagnosed, with a disease duration of less than 2 months. Patients with uncontrolled infections, other autoimmune diseases, pregnancy or lactation were excluded. Clinical symptoms, serum thyroxine and TRAb, thyroid ultrasound, and orbital computed tomography formed the basis for the diagnoses. The first round of RT-PCR for the TCR CDR3 was performed with the HTBI primer set and the Qiagen OneStep RT-PCR kit. Most expanded thyroid clonotypes (frequency above 0.001) were also detected in blood, a finding suggesting that blood repertoires may reflect thyroid immune responses. A model built on a 13 V-J signature distinguished ophthalmopathy from stable hyperthyroidism, reaching about 88% sensitivity and about 81% specificity in cross-validation and 80%/75% in testing. During validation, the model predicted progression to ophthalmopathy a median of around 6 months ahead of onset, with almost 71% sensitivity and about 72% specificity. A discovery cohort of about a hundred patients, about 43 with Graves' ophthalmopathy and approximately 60 with stable Graves' hyperthyroidism, was used to find distinguishing TCR V-J signatures. An independent validation cohort of fewer than 20 hyperthyroidism patients and about 15 patients who later progressed to ophthalmopathy tested prospective prediction of ophthalmopathy. The 95 to 100 discovery patients were randomly divided into training and test sets at a 7:3 ratio. In addition, the study compared T-cell repertoires in thyroid tissue and in blood from about 6 Graves' hyperthyroidism patients. Following sampling, methimazole starting at 30 mg daily was given to hyperthyroidism patients, and high-dose intravenous methylprednisolone was given to ophthalmopathy patients. The libraries were constructed in a second round of multiplex PCR and then size-selected and purified. Libraries were sequenced paired-end with 100 bp reads on an Illumina HiSeq2000. Raw data were processed with SOAPnuke, discarding reads with adapters, uncalled bases, mean Phred below 15, or no exact constant-primer or identifier match. COPE v1.2.5 was used to merge the high-quality paired reads, and each unique nucleotide sequence was defined as a clonotype. Clonotypes were aligned to IMGT TRBV, TRBD and TRBJ reference segments using MiTCR v1.1. The analysis included only V-J combinations with a frequency above 0.0001, which together covered roughly 99% of the repertoires. A TCS score was defined as the ratio between F50 (clonal expansion) and ExV (chaos), using BLOSUM62-based TCRdist between CDR3 peptides within each V-J. Welch's t-statistics and random forest reduced fewer than 550 V-J features to 10 to 15, which were used in a naive Bayes classifier (R e1071). No statistical method was used to set the sample size in advance, and investigators knew the group allocation. According to the paper, TCR Vbeta CDR3 sequencing was carried out on about 140 peripheral blood samples, which came from more than 40 ophthalmopathy, 75 or so hyperthyroidism and roughly 17 progressor patients.

The receptor chain draws on TRBV7-8 and TRBJ2-2, and TRBD1 aligns with 7 junction nucleotides. This receptor was taken from a man aged 18 to 30 with Graves disease. Donor details come from another sample of the same person, matched by shared clones. The material was peripheral blood mononuclear cells (PBMCs), obtained at new diagnosis, from a patient treated with antithyroid drugs. The encoded CDR3 is CASSLPDRDTGELFF. The nucleotides read TGTGCCAGCAGCCTACCTGACAGGGACACCGGGGAGCTGTTTTTT.